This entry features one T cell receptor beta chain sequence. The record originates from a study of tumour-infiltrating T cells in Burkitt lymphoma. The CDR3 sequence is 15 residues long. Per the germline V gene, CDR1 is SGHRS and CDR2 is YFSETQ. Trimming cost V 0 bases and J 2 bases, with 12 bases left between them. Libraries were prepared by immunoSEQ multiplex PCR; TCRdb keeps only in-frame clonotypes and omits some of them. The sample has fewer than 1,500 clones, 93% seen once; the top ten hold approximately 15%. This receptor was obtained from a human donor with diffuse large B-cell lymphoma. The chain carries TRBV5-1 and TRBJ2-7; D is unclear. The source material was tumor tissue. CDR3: CASSLVADPPYEQYF. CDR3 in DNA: TGCGCCAGCAGCTTGGTCGCAGACCCTCCCTACGAGCAGTACTTC.